This TCR beta chain was observed in a study of technical replicates of blood from four donors. TCRdb's copy holds only in-frame clones and misses some; the assay was immunoSEQ multiplex PCR. The table records about 89,000 clones, approximately 94% of them present only once. There are a few counts of this clone. Germline V gene data show CDR1 as KGHSH and CDR2 as LQKENI. This CDR3 contains 15 residues. V lost 3 bases to trimming and J lost 7 bases; unmatched junction nucleotides: 7. The genes are TRBV18 and TRBJ1-1, with 11 bases fitting TRBD1. Material for sequencing was T cells isolated from PBMCs. This clonotype originated in a human donor in good health. Here the CDR3 reads CASSPPGQGAYEAFF. Here the CDR3 DNA reads TGTGCCAGCTCACCGCCCGGACAGGGGGCTTATGAAGCTTTCTTT.